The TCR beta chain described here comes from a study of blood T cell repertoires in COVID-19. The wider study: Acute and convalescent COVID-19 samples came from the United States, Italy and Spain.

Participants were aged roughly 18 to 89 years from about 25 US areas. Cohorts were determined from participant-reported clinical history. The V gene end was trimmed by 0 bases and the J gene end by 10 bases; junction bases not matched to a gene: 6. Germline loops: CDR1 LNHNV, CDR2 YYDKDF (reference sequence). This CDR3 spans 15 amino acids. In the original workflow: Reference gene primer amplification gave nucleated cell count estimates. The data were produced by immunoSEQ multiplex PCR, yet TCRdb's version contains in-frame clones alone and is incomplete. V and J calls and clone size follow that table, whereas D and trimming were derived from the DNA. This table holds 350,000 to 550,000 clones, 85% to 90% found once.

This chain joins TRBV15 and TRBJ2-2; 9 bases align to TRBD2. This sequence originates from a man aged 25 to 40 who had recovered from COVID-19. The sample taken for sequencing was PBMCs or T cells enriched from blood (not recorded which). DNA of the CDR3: TGTGCCACCAGCAGAGAGGCGGGAGGGCCGGAGGAGCTGTTTTTT. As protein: CATSREAGGPEELFF.